This paragraph covers one T cell receptor beta chain sequence. These data belong to a study of blood T cell repertoires in COVID-19. Study details: The United States, Italy and Spain provided the acute and convalescent COVID-19 samples.

CDR3 length: 12 amino acids. The germline V and J ends were trimmed by 5 bases and 3 bases, with 6 bases remaining between them. Per the study methods: Counts of nucleated cells, estimated from reference gene primer amplification, were obtained. Assay used: immunoSEQ multiplex PCR; TCRdb lists only in-frame clones, some missing. V and J calls and clone size are given by that table; D and trimming were obtained from the DNA. The data contain approximately 170,000 clones, roughly four fifths of them seen just once; the ten biggest clones take up over 10%. The chain carries TRBV12-3 or TRBV12-4 and TRBJ2-3; D gene uncertain. Sequencing was carried out using peripheral blood. This sequence was found in a woman aged 45 to 65 with acute or convalescent COVID-19. Here the CDR3 DNA reads TGTGCCAGCAGTCGCGGTACAGATACGCAGTATTTT. Translated: CASSRGTDTQYF.